Below are 32 T cell receptor beta chains sequenced from a single sample in a study of cytomegalovirus exposure and HLA in healthy donors. The PCR employed 60 Vbeta primers together with 13 Jbeta primers. Clones were sequenced by immunoSEQ multiplex PCR, and TCRdb holds only the in-frame ones, with some missing. The table has about 98,000 clones, around 75% seen once. The sequencing sample was made of PBMCs. These receptors were obtained from a man aged 18 to 30 in good health and CMV-seropositive.

This clone was seen a handful of times. The chain is built from TRBV6-6 and TRBJ1-1, with a possible D match to TRBD1 (5 bases). The CDR3 extends over 14 amino acids. CDR1 and CDR2 (germline): MNHNY, SVGAGI (reference sequence). Trimming took off 0 bases at V and 4 bases at J, with 9 bases between the two ends. The CDR3 loop is CASSYSGGFTEAFF. CDR3 coding DNA: TGTGCCAGCAGTTACTCTGGGGGGTTCACTGAAGCTTTCTTT.

The chain recombines TRBV13 with TRBJ1-1, with D uncertain. CDR3 size: 14 residues. The germline CDR1 and CDR2 sequences are PRHDT and FYEKMQ (reference sequence). V shed 5 bases and J shed 3 bases, with 13 bases lying between them. CDR3 in DNA: TGTGCCAGCAGCCCCTCGCGGTATCACACTGAAGCTTTCTTT. Its translation is CASSPSRYHTEAFF.

This sequence joins TRBV6-4 and TRBJ2-4; D might be TRBD2 (5 bases). The CDR3 is 13 residues long. Trimming left V 2 bases short and J 6 bases short, with 8 bases between. The germline gives CDR1 MRHNA, CDR2 SNTAGT. Here the CDR3 DNA reads TGTGCCAGCAGTGACGGAGAGGGAAACATTCAGTACTTC. The encoded protein is CASSDGEGNIQYF.

As to this clone: In the same sample, other DNA sequences code for this CDR3. The chain links TRBV7-9 to TRBJ2-1; D ambiguous. The germline gives CDR1 SEHNR, CDR2 FQNEAQ (reference sequence). This CDR3 spans 11 amino acids. V dropped 5 bases and J dropped 8 bases, with 7 bases sitting between them. The CDR3, as DNA: TGTGCCAGCAGCCCGGGTGATGAGCAGTTCTTC. Its protein product is CASSPGDEQFF.

The CDR3 nucleotides read TGTGCCACCAACAGGGGCTCCTACGAGCAGTACTTC. As protein: CATNRGSYEQYF. The rearrangement uses TRBV28 and TRBJ2-7, with 7 bases matching TRBD1. Germline loops: CDR1 MDHEN, CDR2 SYDVKM. This CDR3 is 12 amino acids long. V gave up 10 bases and J gave up 0 bases; unmatched junction bases: 3.

The chain joins TRBV6-6 to TRBJ1-3; D uncertain. CDR1 and CDR2 (germline): MNHNY, SVGAGI (reference sequence). The CDR3 runs to 14 residues. The V end lost 0 bases, the J end lost 3 bases, and 6 bases lay between the germline ends. The CDR3 protein is CASSYSLGGNTIYF. DNA of the CDR3: TGTGCCAGCAGTTACTCCCTCGGTGGAAACACCATATATTTT.

The chain combines TRBV29-1 with TRBJ2-2; D is undetermined. Trimming pared 6 bases from V and 0 bases from J, leaving 14 bases between. The CDR3 has 15 residues. CDR1 and CDR2 (germline): SQVTM, ANQGSEA. The CDR3 loop reads CSVLSRFSNTGELFF. CDR3 nucleotides: TGCAGCGTCCTCTCTCGGTTTTCGAACACCGGGGAGCTGTTTTTT.

The chain is built from TRBV5-3 and TRBJ2-4; 7 positions agree with TRBD1. TRBV5-3 is reported as an ORF; its role is uncertain. This CDR3 spans 16 amino acids. J lost 0 bases, V lost 4 bases, and 7 bases had no gene match. CDR3 loop: CARSVTGALAKNIQYF. In nucleotides, the CDR3 is TGTGCCAGAAGCGTAACAGGGGCACTAGCCAAAAACATTCAGTACTTC.

The chain is built from TRBV4-1 and TRBJ1-4, with TRBD1 matching 10 bases. J lost 3 bases, V lost 0 bases, and 1 base had no gene match. Germline CDR1 reads MGHRA; CDR2 reads YSYEKL. This CDR3 is 16 amino acids long. CDR3 coding DNA: TGCGCCAGCAGCCAAGAGGGGACAGGGGCTAATGAAAAACTGTTTTTT. It is translated as CASSQEGTGANEKLFF.

Comments on this clone: Additional DNA sequences in this sample encode the identical CDR3. The chain combines TRBV5-4 with TRBJ1-6, with a tentative D call TRBD1 (5 bases). With 1 base removed from V and 1 base from J, the gap between germline ends came to 6 bases. Germline CDR1 is SGHNT and CDR2 is YYREEE (reference sequence). The CDR3 is 15 amino acids. The chain's CDR3 is CASSLRGSYNSPLHF. CDR3 in DNA: TGTGCCAGCAGCTTGAGGGGTTCCTATAATTCACCCCTCCACTTT.

CDR3 sequence: CASSELDRGSYEQYF. The CDR3 region has the DNA TGTGCCAGCAGTGAATTGGACAGGGGTTCCTACGAGCAGTACTTC. The genes are TRBV2 and TRBJ2-7, with 9 bases lining up with TRBD1. The CDR3 has 15 amino acids. Trimming cost V 2 bases and J 1 base; bases outside gene matches: 3. Germline V gene lookup returns CDR1 SNHLY and CDR2 FYNNEI.

This sequence joins TRBV5-4 and TRBJ1-1; D unresolved. The V gene lost 1 base and the J gene lost 7 bases, with 5 bases spanning the gap. The CDR3 extends over 11 amino acids. Germline V CDR1 and CDR2: SGHNT, YYREEE (reference sequence). The CDR3 here is CASSLLDEAFF. The CDR3 nucleotides are TGTGCCAGCAGCTTGCTAGATGAAGCTTTCTTT.

V is TRBV30 and J is TRBJ1-6, with D maybe TRBD1 (5 bases). CDR3 size: 15 residues. Trimming removed 4 bases from V and 2 bases from J, with 12 bases in between. Germline loops: CDR1 GTSNPN, CDR2 SVGIG (reference sequence). In DNA form, the CDR3 reads TGTGCCTGGAACAGACGGGGGGCCTATAATTCACCCCTCCACTTT. This gives the protein CAWNRRGAYNSPLHF.

The chain recombines TRBV5-1 with TRBJ1-1, with D perhaps TRBD1 (5 bases). Trimming removed 4 bases from V and 1 base from J, with 14 bases in between. The germline V gene encodes CDR1 SGHRS and CDR2 YFSETQ. This CDR3 has 15 amino acids. This chain's CDR3 is CASSRMGTENTEAFF. The CDR3 nucleotides are TGCGCCAGCAGCCGAATGGGGACTGAGAACACTGAAGCTTTCTTT.

V gene TRBV30 combines with J gene TRBJ1-2; D uncertain. The germline CDR1 and CDR2 sequences are GTSNPN and SVGIG (reference sequence). V lost 4 bases and J 8 bases, leaving 20 bases between the germline ends. The CDR3 consists of 14 residues. The CDR3 loop reads CAWTRRGGFLGYTF. For the CDR3, the DNA is TGTGCCTGGACCCGTCGCGGTGGCTTTTTAGGCTACACCTTC.

V usage is TRBV27 and J usage is TRBJ2-1, with TRBD1 matching over 8 bases. Germline V gene data show CDR1 as MNHEY and CDR2 as SMNVEV (reference sequence). The CDR3 extends over 15 amino acids. The junction had 11 bases not matched to a gene; V was cut back by 3 bases and J by 10 bases. In DNA form, the CDR3 reads TGTGCCAGCAGTTTGTTCACAGGGGGATTGGAAGAGCAGTTCTTC. Residues: CASSLFTGGLEEQFF.

The chain carries TRBV4-1 and TRBJ1-6; D is undetermined. Germline assignment: CDR1 MGHRA and CDR2 YSYEKL. With 2 bases removed from V and 0 bases from J, the gap between germline ends came to 11 bases. The CDR3 spans 17 residues. The CDR3 DNA is TGCGCCAGCAGCCAACCCTACGGGAGCTCCTATAATTCACCCCTCCACTTT. It specifies CASSQPYGSSYNSPLHF.

The V call is TRBV6-1, the J call TRBJ1-5, with a tentative D call TRBD1 (5 bases). V was shortened by 4 bases and J by 5 bases, with 9 bases between the two germline ends. The CDR3 totals 13 residues. In germline, CDR1 is MNHNS, CDR2 SASEGT. CDR3 coding DNA: TGTGCCAGCAGTGCATCACAGGATCAGCCCCAGCATTTT. Its protein product is CASSASQDQPQHF.

CDR3 residues: CAWSAFPGDGTDTQYF. The CDR3 DNA is TGTGCCTGGAGTGCGTTCCCCGGGGATGGGACAGATACGCAGTATTTT. This chain joins TRBV30 and TRBJ2-3; D perhaps matches TRBD2 (5 bases). V lost 1 base and J 3 bases, leaving 17 bases between the germline ends. In germline, CDR1 is GTSNPN, CDR2 SVGIG (reference sequence). The CDR3 has 16 amino acids.

This clone was found once. In nucleotides, the CDR3 is TGTGCCAGCAGCCAACGTCTAGCGGGGGACACAGATACGCAGTATTTT. Its protein product is CASSQRLAGDTDTQYF. The chain combines TRBV4-2 with TRBJ2-3, with 10 bases identical to TRBD2. The junction had 4 bases not matched to a gene; V was cut back by 2 bases and J by 2 bases. This CDR3 region has 16 residues. Germline loops: CDR1 LGHNA, CDR2 YNFKEQ.

This clone was observed a handful of times. The V call is TRBV6-1, the J call TRBJ1-2; possibly TRBD1 for D (5 bases). The CDR3 consists of 16 residues. CDR1 is MNHNS, CDR2 SASEGT, per germline. V was cut by 4 bases and J by 0 bases, with 15 bases left in between. In DNA, the CDR3 is TGTGCCAGCAGTGGACAGCCCCTTATTACTAACTATGGCTACACCTTC. This encodes CASSGQPLITNYGYTF.

This clone was counted a single time. V is TRBV19 and J is TRBJ2-2, with D possibly TRBD1 on 5 matching bases. This CDR3 is 18 amino acids long. CDR1 and CDR2 (germline): LNHDA, SQIVND (reference sequence). V was shortened by 3 bases and J by 6 bases, with 23 bases between the two germline ends. The DNA of the CDR3 is TGTGCCAGTAGTATTGCCCGCATCGGCAGGGTTTCTTCCGGGGAGCTGTTTTTT. It codes for CASSIARIGRVSSGELFF.

This clone turned up a few times. V and J are TRBV2 and TRBJ2-3, with 9 bases identical to TRBD1. The CDR3 is 16 residues long. The V and J ends lost 3 bases and 8 bases, in that order; junction bases with no gene match: 12. Germline assignment: CDR1 SNHLY and CDR2 FYNNEI. This chain's CDR3 is CASSDWRDREEGTQYF. The CDR3 DNA reads as TGTGCCAGCAGTGACTGGCGGGACAGGGAGGAGGGTACGCAGTATTTT.

V gene TRBV11-2 combines with J gene TRBJ2-7, with 7 nucleotides matching TRBD1. The CDR3 extends over 16 amino acids. Trimming at V came to 4 bases and at J to 4 bases, leaving 13 bases not matched to a gene. CDR1 and CDR2 (germline): SGHAT, FQNNGV. The chain's CDR3 is CASSSNRGSSWYEQYF. The DNA for the CDR3 is TGTGCCAGCAGCTCTAACAGGGGAAGTAGTTGGTACGAGCAGTACTTC.

This chain connects TRBV6-5 to TRBJ2-3; 9 bases agree with TRBD1. The CDR3 contains 15 residues. V was clipped by 9 bases and J by 3 bases; unmatched bases: 10. In germline, CDR1 is MNHEY, CDR2 SVGAGI. CDR3 DNA sequence: TGTGCCAGTAATAACAGGGGGCTTGGGACAGATACGCAGTATTTT. Protein sequence: CASNNRGLGTDTQYF.

This chain joins TRBV5-1 and TRBJ1-1; D possibly corresponds to TRBD1 (6 bases). Germline CDR1 reads SGHRS; CDR2 reads YFSETQ. This CDR3 contains 15 residues. The V gene lost 4 bases and the J gene lost 0 bases, with 13 bases spanning the gap. This chain's CDR3 is CASSNHTGLNTEAFF. The CDR3 DNA is TGCGCCAGCAGCAATCATACAGGGCTGAACACTGAAGCTTTCTTT.

The V gene is TRBV7-6, the J gene TRBJ2-7, with TRBD1 matching 7 bases. Germline V gene lookup returns CDR1 SGHVS and CDR2 FNYEAQ. The CDR3 has 15 residues. V shed 6 bases and J 2 bases; nucleotides not matched to a gene: 10. CDR3 sequence: CASSKQGSLPYEQYF. The DNA for the CDR3 is TGTGCCAGCAGTAAACAGGGGTCCCTCCCCTACGAGCAGTACTTC.

The sample holds a few counts of this clone. This chain joins TRBV5-4 and TRBJ1-3; D is uncertain. Germline CDR1 SGHNT, CDR2 YYREEE (reference sequence). This CDR3 spans 15 amino acids. V lost 3 bases, J lost 4 bases, and 14 bases lay in between. This CDR3 reads CASSSGITPGNTIYF. For the CDR3, the DNA is TGTGCCAGCAGCTCGGGTATCACTCCAGGAAACACCATATATTTT.

The chain carries TRBV5-4 and TRBJ2-7; 10 nucleotides match TRBD1. Germline V gene lookup returns CDR1 SGHNT and CDR2 YYREEE (reference sequence). V shed 2 bases, J shed 2 bases, and the junction held 4 bases outside the gene matches. This CDR3 region has 15 residues. The CDR3 DNA reads as TGTGCCAGCAGCTTAGACAGGGGGCGCACCTACGAGCAGTACTTC. Translated: CASSLDRGRTYEQYF.

The chain combines TRBV27 with TRBJ2-5; D unresolved. The CDR3 length is 16 residues. Deletions cut 0 bases from V and 5 bases from J, with 16 bases between. Germline V gene lookup returns CDR1 MNHEY and CDR2 SMNVEV (reference sequence). The CDR3 bases are TGTGCCAGCAGTTTATCGATAGCAGTGAGACGCGAGACCCAGTACTTC. This encodes CASSLSIAVRRETQYF.

The chain combines TRBV28 with TRBJ2-7, with TRBD1 matching over 9 bases. CDR1 is MDHEN and CDR2 is SYDVKM in the germline V gene. J lost 3 bases, V lost 5 bases, and 5 bases had no gene match. CDR3 size: 14 residues. In DNA, the CDR3 is TGTGCCAGCAGTCTACAGGGGGCGGTCTACGAGCAGTACTTC. Amino acids: CASSLQGAVYEQYF.

This clone was counted between two and nine times. This chain connects TRBV4-1 to TRBJ1-2, with a possible D match to TRBD1 (6 bases). This CDR3 comprises 17 residues. CDR1 is MGHRA, CDR2 YSYEKL, per germline. Trimming cost V 1 base and J 7 bases, with 22 bases left between them. This chain's CDR3 is CASSQALSQGQGTGYTF. CDR3 in DNA: TGCGCCAGCAGCCAAGCCCTTTCACAGGGTCAGGGTACTGGCTACACCTTC.